Reported below is one TCR beta chain. Its target is unknown. These data originate in a study of T-cell memory formation after mild COVID-19. Study-level findings and limits: Memory from before infection featured some responding clones, which suggests cross-reactive memory joined. For contracting clones, CD4+ ones sat mainly in CM and EM, CD8+ in EMRA. Among clones contracting day 15 to 85, CD4/CD8 was balanced, whereas later expanders leaned CD4+.

Sample barcodes and UMIs were carried by the TCR alpha and TCR beta cDNA libraries that 5'RACE generated with constant-segment primers. TCRdb ran MiXCR on the 5' RACE reads and lists one entry per CDR3 protein. The sample holds roughly 190,000 distinct CDR3 sequences; about 27% are singletons and the top ten take roughly 10%. This CDR3 contains 16 residues. Germline lookup yields CDR1 MNHEY and CDR2 SMNVEV (reference sequence). The V gene lost 5 bases and the J gene lost 2 bases, with 19 bases spanning the gap. The sample taken for sequencing was PBMCs or a T cell subset sorted from them (not recorded which). This chain joins TRBV27 and TRBJ2-7, with D maybe TRBD1 (7 bases). This TCR derives from an adult woman who had mild COVID-19 (a few samples of this study predate the infection). Cell type and time point are not known. The CDR3 sequence: CASSLRATGTPYEQYF. The CDR3 DNA is TGTGCCAGCAGTCTCAGGGCGACAGGGACTCCCTACGAGCAGTACTTC.